This T cell receptor (beta chain) was found in a study of breast tumors, draining lymph nodes, adjacent tissues. With respect to this clonotype: What it recognizes is unknown. At one end the junction does not follow the germline gene, possibly because of a read error.

TCRdb itself ran the multiplex PCR reads through MiXCR, one entry per CDR3 protein. The sample yields about 230,000 distinct CDR3 sequences, around 32% seen once. This CDR3 has 14 amino acids. In germline, CDR1 is LGHDT, CDR2 YNNKEL (reference sequence). Samples came from axillary lymph nodes draining the breast cancer. Study-wide results and caveats: Luminal-like breast cancer showed significantly higher tumor–nontumor repertoire similarity than basal-like. Most tumor T cells seemingly derive from lymph node, then expand in tumor. Tumor T cell lymph node origin was a supported hypothesis, not proven.

This chain links TRBV3-1 with TRBJ1-1; TRBD1 agrees at 8 bases. The TCR sequence derives from a female donor with breast cancer. Some clones in this sample may be carry-over from other donors' samples. The sequenced sample was axillary lymph node tissue. The CDR3: CASSSQGVKTEAFF. The CDR3, as DNA: TGTGCCAGCAGCTCACAGGGGGTGAAAACTGAAGCTTTCTTT.